Listed below are T cell receptor beta chains from one sample, sequenced in a study of blood T cell repertoires in COVID-19. Assay used: immunoSEQ multiplex PCR; TCRdb lists only in-frame clones, some missing. The sample has 400,000 to 450,000 clones, around 86% seen once. Sample: peripheral blood. Source of these receptors: a woman aged 30 to 39 with active or convalescent COVID-19. Both conserved end residues are part of each CDR3. A D gene is named only where the DNA matches it firmly. Clone size, where shown, is once, few, many, or a class for clones that have expanded.

18	TRBV10-3	-	TRBJ1-2	TRBD1	TGTGCCATCAGTGAGTCCGGGACAGGGGATTTCAGTAACTATGGCTACACCTTC	CAISESGTGDFSNYGYTF
15	TRBV6-5	-	TRBJ2-2	TRBD1	TGTGCCAGCAGTACCGGGACAGGGGGCACCGGGGAGCTGTTTTTT	CASSTGTGGTGELFF
13	TRBV18	once	TRBJ2-5	-	TGTGCCAGCTCACCGGGGGAGCGGAGGGCCCAGTACTTC	CASSPGERRAQYF
15	TRBV4-1	-	TRBJ2-7	TRBD1	TGCGCCAGCAGCGTACAGGGACAGGGAGCCTACGAGCAGTACTTC	CASSVQGQGAYEQYF
15	TRBV25-1	-	TRBJ2-1	-	TGTGCCAGCAGTGAGTCCGGGATCCATTACAATGAGCAGTTCTTC	CASSESGIHYNEQFF
15	TRBV2	few	TRBJ1-2	-	TGTGCCAGCTCCTCCCAGGTGGGGGGACACTATGGCTACACCTTC	CASSSQVGGHYGYTF
14	TRBV2	few	TRBJ1-6	TRBD1	TGTGCCAGCAGTGGGACAGGGGGGAATTCACCCCTCCACTTT	CASSGTGGNSPLHF
14	TRBV7-9	-	TRBJ2-5	-	TGTGCCAGCCGGTTGGGAGGAGCGGAGGAGACCCAGTACTTC	CASRLGGAEETQYF
12	TRBV5-5	-	TRBJ1-2	TRBD1	TGTGCCAGCAGCGGACAGGGCTATGGCTACACCTTC	CASSGQGYGYTF
15	TRBV3-1/TRBV3-2	-	TRBJ1-4	-	TGTGCCAGCAGAGCCGGGGGGTCGCTGAATGAAAAACTGTTTTTT	CASRAGGSLNEKLFF
18	TRBV27	few	TRBJ1-2	TRBD1	TGTGCCAGCAGTTTAAGGTTGGGACAGCTTTCGGGGGACTATGGCTACACCTTC	CASSLRLGQLSGDYGYTF
17	TRBV5-3	once	TRBJ1-2	TRBD1	TGTGCCAGAAGATTTGGATATACGGGACAGGGAGTGGGTGGCTACACCTTC	CARRFGYTGQGVGGYTF
15	TRBV10-1	-	TRBJ2-3	-	TGCGCCAGCAGTGACAGGAACCCCGGCACAGATACGCAGTATTTT	CASSDRNPGTDTQYF
17	TRBV14	-	TRBJ2-2	-	TGTGCCAGCAGCCAAGGGCTGTGGGGGCGAGACACCGGGGAGCTGTTTTTT	CASSQGLWGRDTGELFF
16	TRBV24-1	-	TRBJ1-5	-	TGTGCCACCAGCGACTTACGTCGAGGAGACAATCAGCCCCAGCATTTT	CATSDLRRGDNQPQHF
15	TRBV7-2	-	TRBJ2-1	TRBD2	TGTGCCAGCAGCTTAGGGAGCGGGGGGGCCGTTGAGCAGTTCTTC	CASSLGSGGAVEQFF
14	TRBV11-3	-	TRBJ1-1	-	TGTGCCAGCAGCCCCGGACACCCAAACACTGAAGCTTTCTTT	CASSPGHPNTEAFF
15	TRBV4-2	few	TRBJ1-2	-	TGTGCCAGCAGCCAAGGTGGGGGGATCGGCTATGGCTACACCTTC	CASSQGGGIGYGYTF
15	TRBV5-1	-	TRBJ2-5	TRBD1	TGCGCCAGCTGGGGGCAGGGGGACGTGGTGGAGACCCAGTACTTC	CASWGQGDVVETQYF
14	TRBV5-1	-	TRBJ1-6	-	TGCGCCAGCAGCTTGGGGGGACAAAATTCACCCCTCCACTTT	CASSLGGQNSPLHF
13	TRBV28	-	TRBJ1-1	TRBD1	TGTGCCAGCAGAACATCCGGGACAGGGGCCGCTTTCTTT	CASRTSGTGAAFF
14	TRBV6-2/TRBV6-3	-	TRBJ2-7	TRBD1	TGTGCCAGCAGTTACATGGACAGGGAGCAAGAGCAGTACTTC	CASSYMDREQEQYF
13	TRBV29-1	few	TRBJ1-1	-	TGCAGCGCAACAGGGCTTGGGAACACTGAAGCTTTCTTT	CSATGLGNTEAFF
15	TRBV10-3	-	TRBJ2-7	-	TGTGCCACGGCCGGTCGTACGGGTAGCTCCTACGAGCAGTACTTC	CATAGRTGSSYEQYF
18	TRBV19	-	TRBJ2-7	TRBD1	TGTGCCAGTAGTCCAACCGGGACAGGTATGGGGAGTCTTTACGAGCAGTACTTC	CASSPTGTGMGSLYEQYF
12	TRBV11-2	-	TRBJ2-1	-	TGTGCCAGCACTAGATCCTACAATGAGCAGTTCTTC	CASTRSYNEQFF
17	TRBV12-5	-	TRBJ1-1	-	TGTGCTAGTGGTTCACTACGCGGACGTCCTGGAGGCACTGAAGCTTTCTTT	CASGSLRGRPGGTEAFF
13	TRBV6-1	-	TRBJ2-7	-	TGTGCCAGCAGTGAAGGGCCCCCTTACGAGCAGTACTTC	CASSEGPPYEQYF
16	TRBV10-3	-	TRBJ2-2	TRBD1	TGTGCCATCAGAACAACAGGGGGCGGTAACACCGGGGAGCTGTTTTTT	CAIRTTGGGNTGELFF
15	TRBV15	-	TRBJ1-4	-	TGTGCCACCAGCAAATTCACAGGTGCCAATGAAAAACTGTTTTTT	CATSKFTGANEKLFF
12	TRBV6-1	few	TRBJ2-7	-	TGTGCCAGCAGTGATACCGGCTACGAGCAGTACTTC	CASSDTGYEQYF
12	TRBV7-2	-	TRBJ1-2	TRBD1	TGTGCCAGCAGCTATCGACAGGGGGCGCTTACCTTC	CASSYRQGALTF
14	TRBV10-3	once	TRBJ2-7	-	TGTGCCATCAGTGCTGGCCCGAACAACTACGAGCAGTACTTC	CAISAGPNNYEQYF
14	TRBV10-2	-	TRBJ2-3	-	TGCGCCAGCAGTGATGGTCTCGGGTTAGATACGCAGTATTTT	CASSDGLGLDTQYF
17	TRBV9	-	TRBJ1-3	-	TGTGCCAGCAGCGTAGACCTCGGCACGGGCTCTGGAAACACCATATATTTT	CASSVDLGTGSGNTIYF
14	TRBV3-1/TRBV3-2	-	TRBJ2-7	-	TGTGCCAGCAGCCAAGGAAGAGAGGTGGACGAGCAGTACTTC	CASSQGREVDEQYF
14	TRBV2	-	TRBJ1-5	TRBD1	TGTGCCAGCAGTGAGGACAGGGGAAGACAGCCCCAGCATTTT	CASSEDRGRQPQHF
22	TRBV5-1	-	TRBJ1-5	TRBD1	TGCGCCAGCAGCCAAAGCGCCAGGGACAGGGACAATAAGGGGATCGTGGATCAGCCCCAGCATTTT	CASSQSARDRDNKGIVDQPQHF
12	TRBV25-1	-	TRBJ2-1	-	TGTGCCAGCAGTATAGCGATTGCTGAGCAGTTCTTC	CASSIAIAEQFF
13	TRBV2	few	TRBJ1-4	-	TGTGCCAGCACCCCTTATAGGGGTGAAAAACTGTTTTTT	CASTPYRGEKLFF
20	TRBV6-1	-	TRBJ2-5	TRBD1	TGTGCCAGCAGTGTTGGACAGGGGATTGGGGACGGTGTTGCGCGGGAGACCCAGTACTTC	CASSVGQGIGDGVARETQYF
19	TRBV3-1/TRBV3-2	-	TRBJ1-6	-	TGTGCCAGCAGCCGAAAGGCAGGGGCTTCCAGCTCCTATAATTCACCCCTCCACTTT	CASSRKAGASSSYNSPLHF
17	TRBV23-1	-	TRBJ1-5	TRBD1	TGCGCCAGCAGCGCCCGGGCCAGGGGGTATAGCAATCAGCCCCAGCATTTT	CASSARARGYSNQPQHF
17	TRBV3-1/TRBV3-2	-	TRBJ1-6	TRBD1	TGTGCCAGCAGCCAGGTTAAGAGGGACAGCATGAATTCACCCCTCCACTTT	CASSQVKRDSMNSPLHF
17	TRBV18	-	TRBJ2-3	TRBD1	TGTGCCAGCTCACCGCCCGGACAGGGGGCGGTCACAGATACGCAGTATTTT	CASSPPGQGAVTDTQYF
13	TRBV5-1	-	TRBJ1-2	-	TGCGCCAGCAGCTTAGGAGGTAACTATGGCTACACCTTC	CASSLGGNYGYTF